A single sample is the source of the 24 T cell receptor beta chains below, sequenced in a study of blood T cell repertoires in COVID-19. Sequenced by immunoSEQ multiplex PCR; TCRdb stores in-frame clones only, minus some. The data hold roughly 250,000 clones, with more than 70% observed a single time. Material: PBMCs or T cells enriched from blood (not recorded which). The receptors here all came from a woman aged 45-65 years who had recovered from COVID-19.

The V gene is TRBV5-4, the J gene TRBJ1-2; TRBD1 aligns across 10 bases. Germline CDR1 is SGHNT and CDR2 is YYREEE (reference sequence). J lost 2 bases, V lost 3 bases, and 4 bases had no gene match. This CDR3 has 15 amino acids. CDR3 sequence: CASSWKGQGNYGYTF. The DNA of the CDR3 is TGTGCCAGCAGCTGGAAGGGACAGGGGAACTATGGCTACACCTTC.

This clone has a handful of counts. The chain joins TRBV6-2 or TRBV6-3 to TRBJ1-6; D is undetermined. V dropped 2 bases and J dropped 7 bases, with 9 bases sitting between them. The V gene's germline CDR1 is MNHEY and CDR2 SVGEGT. This CDR3 is built from 14 residues. CDR3 region: CASSYLGSNSPLHF. The CDR3 DNA reads as TGTGCCAGCAGTTACCTGGGCAGCAATTCACCCCTCCACTTT.

A word on this clone: The junction departs from the called germline gene at one end, perhaps through a read error. CDR3 bases: TGTGCAAGCAGGGGGGGACGGCTCTATGGCTACACCTTC. This gives the protein CASRGGRLYGYTF. The chain links TRBV12-3 or TRBV12-4 to TRBJ1-2, with 7 bases identical to TRBD1. CDR3 length: 13 amino acids.

The chain couples TRBV11-1 to TRBJ2-7; 7 bases agree with TRBD1. The CDR3 runs to 14 residues. Germline CDR1 and CDR2: SGHAT and FQDESV (reference sequence). The ends lost 7 bases at V and 6 bases at J; junction bases unmatched: 12. CDR3 bases: TGTGCCAGCACCTCATCCGGACAGGACGGCGAGCAGTACTTC. Amino acids: CASTSSGQDGEQYF. Drawing the rest from reference TRBV11-1 and TRBJ2-7, the complete variable domain is EAEVAQSPRYKITEKSQAVAFWCDPISGHATLYWYRQILGQGPELLVQFQDESVVDDSQLPKDRFSAERLKGVDSTLKIQPAELGDSAMYLCASTSSGQDGEQYFGPGTRLTVT.

The chain's CDR3 is CASSHQGRDYYEQYF. The CDR3 coding sequence is TGCGCCAGCAGCCACCAAGGGAGGGATTACTACGAGCAGTACTTC. The rearrangement links TRBV5-1 to TRBJ2-7, with 7 bases fitting TRBD2. CDR3 length: 15 amino acids. V trimming: 4 bases; J trimming: 3 bases; junction bases outside the gene matches: 10. The germline V gene encodes CDR1 SGHRS and CDR2 YFSETQ.

This clone was counted only a few times. This chain connects TRBV7-9 to TRBJ2-5; TRBD1 is a possible D gene (5 bases). With 4 bases removed from V and 1 base from J, the gap between germline ends came to 13 bases. The CDR3 contains 15 residues. Germline V CDR1 and CDR2: SEHNR, FQNEAQ (reference sequence). The CDR3 sequence is CASSSGRETQETQYF. DNA for the CDR3: TGTGCCAGCAGCTCCGGCAGGGAAACCCAAGAGACCCAGTACTTC. The whole variable domain, filled in from reference TRBV7-9 and TRBJ2-5, reads DTGVSQNPRHKITKRGQNVTFRCDPISEHNRLYWYRQTLGQGPEFLTYFQNEAQLEKSRLLSDRFSAERPKGSFSTLEIQRTEQGDSAMYLCASSSGRETQETQYFGPGTRLLVL.

The chain is built from TRBV27 and TRBJ1-4, with TRBD1 matching 8 bases. The germline gives CDR1 MNHEY, CDR2 SMNVEV (reference sequence). The CDR3 runs to 17 residues. Losses at the gene ends were 3 bases for V and 6 bases for J; bases not matched to a gene: 12. In DNA form, the CDR3 reads TGTGCCAGCAGTTTGGTCAGGGGGCTGGGGAGAGATGAAAAACTGTTTTTT. Amino acid sequence: CASSLVRGLGRDEKLFF.

The chain combines TRBV7-8 with TRBJ1-2; 7 bases map to TRBD1. In germline, CDR1 is SGHVS, CDR2 FQNEAQ. V was pared by 2 bases and J by 7 bases, with 13 bases of the junction left unmatched. The CDR3 spans 16 residues. CDR3: CASSLPSTGDSSGYTF. CDR3 DNA sequence: TGTGCCAGCAGCTTACCCTCTACAGGGGATTCAAGTGGCTACACCTTC.

Concerning this clone: Different DNA sequences within this sample yield the same CDR3. The V call is TRBV18, the J call TRBJ1-5; 7 nucleotides line up with TRBD1. The CDR3 consists of 13 residues. Germline V gene lookup returns CDR1 KGHSH and CDR2 LQKENI. After removal of 2 bases from V and 5 bases from J, the junction contained 0 bases not matched to a gene. CDR3 bases: TGTGCCAGCTCACCAGGGACAGATCAGCCCCAGCATTTT. It codes for CASSPGTDQPQHF.

In the case of this clone: The sample has other DNA sequences that encode this CDR3 too. This rearrangement joins TRBV7-3 to TRBJ1-5; D gene unclear. This CDR3 is built from 13 residues. Trimming removed 0 bases at V and 6 bases at J, with 6 bases between. CDR1 and CDR2 (germline): SGHTA, FQGTGA. The CDR3 spells CASSLTPGQPQHF. For the CDR3, the DNA is TGTGCCAGCAGCTTAACTCCAGGTCAGCCCCAGCATTTT.

The chain links TRBV5-1 to TRBJ2-5; possibly TRBD2 for D (6 bases). V was trimmed by 4 bases and J by 2 bases, leaving 12 bases between them. CDR3 size: 14 residues. Per germline, CDR1 SGHRS and CDR2 YFSETQ. CDR3 DNA sequence: TGCGCCAGCAGCGCCGGGGGAGTACAAGAGACCCAGTACTTC. This translates into CASSAGGVQETQYF.

This clone was observed a single time. The J gene is TRBJ2-7, the V gene TRBV6-5, with 7 bases matching TRBD1. The germline CDR1 and CDR2 sequences are MNHEY and SVGAGI. The CDR3 sequence is 13 residues long. Losses at the gene ends were 6 bases for V and 2 bases for J; bases not matched to a gene: 4. Here the CDR3 DNA reads TGTGCCAGCAGCACAGGGGCGACCTACGAGCAGTACTTC. Translation: CASSTGATYEQYF.

This rearrangement joins TRBV5-1 to TRBJ2-1, with a tentative D call TRBD1 (5 bases). The CDR3 runs to 17 residues. Germline V gene lookup returns CDR1 SGHRS and CDR2 YFSETQ. The V and J ends lost 0 bases and 0 bases respectively, with 13 bases between them. Here the CDR3 reads CASSLAMTANSYNEQFF. The CDR3 nucleotides are TGCGCCAGCAGCTTGGCCATGACAGCGAACTCCTACAATGAGCAGTTCTTC.

This rearrangement joins TRBV7-9 to TRBJ1-1; D ambiguous. The CDR3 length is 13 residues. Deletions cut 4 bases from V and 3 bases from J, with 9 bases between. The germline V gene has CDR1 SEHNR and CDR2 FQNEAQ (reference sequence). The CDR3 protein is CASSYHRDTEAFF. The DNA for the CDR3 is TGTGCCAGCAGCTACCATCGGGACACTGAAGCTTTCTTT.

The rearrangement links TRBV19 to TRBJ1-5, with 7 bases fitting TRBD1. Germline CDR1 LNHDA, CDR2 SQIVND (reference sequence). The CDR3 consists of 17 residues. V shed 5 bases and J 3 bases; nucleotides not matched to a gene: 13. CDR3 sequence reads: CASSLQGGRGNNQPQHF. The DNA of the CDR3 is TGTGCCAGTAGTCTCCAGGGGGGCAGGGGAAACAATCAGCCCCAGCATTTT.

This sequence joins TRBV6-4 and TRBJ2-4; 9 bases agree with TRBD1. CDR1 and CDR2 from the germline V gene are MRHNA and SNTAGT. The trim removed 0 bases at V and 4 bases at J, leaving 1 base unmatched. The CDR3 runs to 15 residues. CDR3 coding DNA: TGTGCCAGCAGTGACTCCGGACAGGGGAAAAACATTCAGTACTTC. Translating it yields CASSDSGQGKNIQYF.

The chain links TRBV11-3 to TRBJ2-3, with 7 nucleotides matching TRBD2. Germline V gene lookup returns CDR1 SGHNT and CDR2 YENEEA. The ends lost 5 bases at V and 6 bases at J; junction bases unmatched: 14. The CDR3 sequence is 16 residues long. For the CDR3, the DNA is TGTGCCAGCAGCCCCCTCCGGGACTACCTGGGGGATACGCAGTATTTT. As protein: CASSPLRDYLGDTQYF.

The rearrangement links TRBV5-1 to TRBJ1-5; a weak D match, TRBD1 (5 bases). Germline CDR1 SGHRS, CDR2 YFSETQ. This CDR3 spans 14 amino acids. V was pared by 1 base and J by 2 bases, with 7 bases between. The CDR3 DNA sequence: TGCGCCAGCAGCTTGCGGGGGGGCAATCAGCCCCAGCATTTT. It translates to CASSLRGGNQPQHF.

J is TRBJ2-3 and V is TRBV28; 14 bases are shared with TRBD2. The CDR3 has 17 amino acids. The trim removed 5 bases at V and 4 bases at J, leaving 8 bases unmatched. Germline CDR1 and CDR2: MDHEN and SYDVKM. CDR3 bases: TGTGCCAGCAGTGGGCTCGGGACTAGCGGGAGCCCAGATACGCAGTATTTT. Its protein product is CASSGLGTSGSPDTQYF.

The genes are TRBV30 and TRBJ1-6; a weak D match, TRBD1 (5 bases). V was shortened by 0 bases and J by 9 bases, with 9 bases between the two germline ends. CDR3 length: 13 amino acids. Germline loops: CDR1 GTSNPN, CDR2 SVGIG (reference sequence). CDR3 DNA: TGTGCCTGGAGTGTAGGGGTCCGTTCACCCCTCCACTTT. Its protein is CAWSVGVRSPLHF.

V usage is TRBV3-1 (or the pseudogene TRBV3-2) and J usage is TRBJ1-3; the D is unclear. The germline V and J ends were trimmed by 0 bases and 4 bases, with 10 bases remaining between them. Germline V CDR1 and CDR2: LGHDT, YNNKEL (reference sequence). The CDR3 is made up of 15 amino acids. In DNA form, the CDR3 reads TGTGCCAGCAGCCAAGAATACGGGTTCGGAAACACCATATATTTT. Encoded protein: CASSQEYGFGNTIYF.

The chain uses TRBV3-1 (or the pseudogene TRBV3-2) and TRBJ2-7, with a weak D call TRBD2 (5 bases). CDR3 size: 14 residues. V was pared by 0 bases and J by 3 bases, with 9 bases between. CDR1 LGHDT and CDR2 YNNKEL come from the germline V gene (reference sequence). CDR3 amino acids: CASSQDRDNYEQYF. CDR3 bases: TGTGCCAGCAGCCAAGATCGGGATAACTACGAGCAGTACTTC.

In its sample, this clone was seen once. The J gene is TRBJ1-2, the V gene TRBV9; possible D gene TRBD1, 5 bases. CDR3 length: 18 residues. Germline assignment: CDR1 SGDLS and CDR2 YYNGEE. Trimming pared 0 bases from V and 4 bases from J, leaving 22 bases between. The CDR3 DNA sequence: TGTGCCAGCAGCGTAGATTGGGGCTGGAAGGGGCAGTTCTATGGCTACACCTTC. Translation gives CASSVDWGWKGQFYGYTF.

The genes are TRBV25-1 and TRBJ2-5; D remains unclear. CDR1 and CDR2 from the germline V gene are MGHDK and SYGVNS. Trimming removed 7 bases from V and 5 bases from J, with 8 bases in between. This CDR3 is built from 11 residues. This CDR3 reads CASNKRETQYF. DNA for the CDR3: TGTGCCAGCAATAAGAGGGAGACCCAGTACTTC.